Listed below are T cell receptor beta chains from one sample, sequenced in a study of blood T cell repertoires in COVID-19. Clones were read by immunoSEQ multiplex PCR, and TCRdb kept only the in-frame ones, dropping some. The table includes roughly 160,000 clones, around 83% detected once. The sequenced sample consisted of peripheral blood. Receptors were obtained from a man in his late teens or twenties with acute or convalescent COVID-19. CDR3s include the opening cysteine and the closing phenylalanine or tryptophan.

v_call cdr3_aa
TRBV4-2 CASSQGAGTGVGYTF
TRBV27 CASSHGGYSYNEQFF
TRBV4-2 CASSQPGQGDGSPLHF
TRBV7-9 CASSLVSGANYGYTF
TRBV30 CAWSRAGRSNQPQHF
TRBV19 CASSHSGGISDTQYF
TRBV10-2 CASSEQGDYGYTF
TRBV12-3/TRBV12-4 CASSHGGVEQFF
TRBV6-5 CASSSEATLRGKGLFF
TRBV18 CASSPSRGGLNYGYTF
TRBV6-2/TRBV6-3 CASSPTTTSNEQFF
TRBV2 CASSEKEVLYEQYF
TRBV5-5 CASSLGAGSGTEAFF
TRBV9 CASSRGSSGNTIYF
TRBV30 CAWRTDTEAFF
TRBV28 CAIGTGSRGYGYTF
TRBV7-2 CPEAGQFTEAFF
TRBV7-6 CASSLGFGVKETQYF
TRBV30 CAWSVSGGGLFF
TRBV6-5 CATPRGSSGELFF
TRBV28 CASSSPGTQSRNEQFF
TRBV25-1 CASSLSPYEQYF
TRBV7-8 CASSKLGQGGEKLFF
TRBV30 CAWSPRQTEETQYF
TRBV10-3 CAISESDRGRTEAFF
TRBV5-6 CASSLAARVGQPQHF
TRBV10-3 CAISESGGRGKNTEAFF
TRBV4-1 CASSGGDRDTGELFF